The 30 T cell receptor beta chains below were found in one sample sequenced in a study of circulating CD8 cells and anti-PD-1 response in melanoma (TCRdb year 2020). Reads for this sample came from a NextSeq 500. TCR libraries were prepared from approximately 16 ng of total RNA with the QIAseq Immune Repertoire RNA Library Kit, Human TCR Panel. TCRdb reprocessed the public reads (quality trimming at Q25 with fastp, clone calling with MiXCR) and kept in-frame beta chains. Under each unique CDR3 protein, matching rows form one entry showing the most common genes and DNA. The sample table contains a few hundred distinct CDR3 sequences; only one count was recorded for 5% to 6% of them. The top ten hold roughly 24% of the sample. Using a BD FACSAria II cell sorter, four subsets defined by PD-1 and/or TIGIT were sorted from live CD3+CD8+TCRalphabeta+ cells. The material was CD8+ T cells from PBMCs, obtained at baseline or after one month of anti-PD-1 therapy (not recorded which). Source of these receptors: a human donor with melanoma.

By proportion, this clonotype is large. V and J are TRBV20-1 and TRBJ2-3; weak D call: TRBD2 (6 bases). CDR1 DFQATT and CDR2 SNEGSKA come from the germline V gene (reference sequence). There are 14 residues in the CDR3. Trimming removed 2 bases at V and 2 bases at J, with 11 bases between. For the CDR3, the DNA is TGCAGTGCTAGAAGGGACTCCTACACAGATACGCAGTATTTT. It is translated as CSARRDSYTDTQYF.

By sample fraction, this clonotype is hyperexpanded (1% or more). This rearrangement joins TRBV4-3 to TRBJ2-1; 9 positions match TRBD1. Germline V gives CDR1 LGHNA, CDR2 YSLEER. The CDR3 runs to 17 residues. V gave up 3 bases and J gave up 2 bases; unmatched junction bases: 8. CDR3: CASSHLDRGSPYNEQFF. The CDR3 DNA follows: TGCGCCAGCAGCCACCTTGACAGGGGGAGCCCCTACAATGAGCAGTTCTTC.

In this sample, this clonotype is large. The chain has TRBV2 and TRBJ2-3; D gene unclear. The CDR3 runs 11 residues. Germline V gene data show CDR1 as SNHLY and CDR2 as FYNNEI. V shed 5 bases and J shed 6 bases, with 6 bases lying between them. DNA for the CDR3: TGTGCCAGCAGTCTTCAGGATACGCAGTATTTT. Its protein product is CASSLQDTQYF.

This clonotype rates as large. V usage is TRBV7-2 and J usage is TRBJ2-1; TRBD1 aligns across 10 bases. The CDR3 runs to 16 residues. With V trimmed by 5 bases and J by 4 bases, 8 bases remained unmatched. Germline V lookup: CDR1 SGHTA, CDR2 FQGNSA. CDR3 nucleotides: TGTGCCAGCAGCCCCACCGGACAGGGGGGGTACAATGAGCAGTTCTTC. Translated: CASSPTGQGGYNEQFF.

This clonotype is termed large. The CDR3, as DNA: TGCAGCGTTACAGACCCTGGGGCCAACGTCCTGACTTTC. Translation gives CSVTDPGANVLTF. The rearrangement joins TRBV29-1 to TRBJ2-6; D is unresolved. The CDR3 sequence is 13 residues long. Trimming removed 5 bases at V and 2 bases at J, with 7 bases between. Germline-derived CDR1 and CDR2 are SQVTM and ANQGSEA.

In its sample, this clonotype ranks as medium-sized. The genes are TRBV28 and TRBJ2-1, with D tentatively TRBD1 or TRBD2 (5 bases each). Germline V gives CDR1 MDHEN, CDR2 SYDVKM. The CDR3 is 15 amino acids. The ends were cut back, 3 bases at V and 4 bases at J, with 13 bases in the middle. CDR3 nucleotide sequence: TGTGCCAGCAGTTTGGGGGAGAGGATTTACAATGAGCAGTTCTTC. Its translation: CASSLGERIYNEQFF.

This clonotype is large. This rearrangement joins TRBV4-1 to TRBJ1-2; possible D gene TRBD1, 5 bases. This CDR3 comprises 14 residues. The germline gives CDR1 MGHRA, CDR2 YSYEKL. Trimming cost V 3 bases and J 4 bases, with 12 bases left between them. The CDR3 region has the DNA TGCGCCAGCAGCCAGGCGACAGTCACCTATGGCTACACCTTC. Translated, it gives CASSQATVTYGYTF.

By sample fraction, this clonotype is medium-sized. The rearrangement joins TRBV28 to TRBJ2-7; 8 bases are shared with TRBD1. Germline-derived CDR1 and CDR2 are MDHEN and SYDVKM. The CDR3 is made up of 14 amino acids. Trimming took 4 bases from V and 5 from J; bases not matched to a gene: 7. The CDR3 region is CASSYRGSHDEQYF. CDR3 in DNA: TGTGCCAGCAGTTACAGGGGGTCCCACGACGAGCAGTACTTC.

The V call is TRBV6-4, the J call TRBJ2-3, with TRBD1 matching over 9 bases. V was clipped by 3 bases and J by 4 bases; unmatched bases: 2. The CDR3 loop spans 14 amino acids. Germline assignment: CDR1 MRHNA and CDR2 SNTAGT. CDR3: CASSEQGAADTQYF. The CDR3, as DNA: TGTGCCAGCAGTGAACAGGGGGCGGCAGATACGCAGTATTTT.

This clonotype is categorized as large (0.1 to 1%). V and J are TRBV13 and TRBJ2-7, with 8 bases lining up with TRBD1. Trimming at V came to 4 bases and at J to 6 bases, leaving 5 bases not matched to a gene. CDR3 length equals 13 residues. Germline assignment: CDR1 PRHDT and CDR2 FYEKMQ (reference sequence). Here the CDR3 DNA reads TGTGCCAGCAGCTCCGCTACAGGGGGCGAGCAGTACTTC. Protein sequence: CASSSATGGEQYF. The variable domain in full, with the rest retrieved from reference TRBV13 and TRBJ2-7, is AAGVIQSPRHLIKEKRETATLKCYPIPRHDTVYWYQQGPGQDPQFLISFYEKMQSDKGSIPDRFSAQQFSDYHSELNMSSLELGDSALYFCASSSATGGEQYFGPGTRLTVT.

This clonotype is labeled as large (0.1 to 1%). The chain carries TRBV6-4 and TRBJ2-1, with 9 bases that match TRBD1. This CDR3 is built from 14 residues. The junction had 10 bases not matched to a gene; V was cut back by 6 bases and J by 10 bases. The germline V gene has CDR1 MRHNA and CDR2 SNTAGT. CDR3 sequence (DNA): TGTGCCAGCAGCGCTAAGGGGGGGACAGGGGAGCAGTTCTTC. Translation gives CASSAKGGTGEQFF.

By share, this clonotype ranks as large. The chain couples TRBV24-1 to TRBJ1-5; D is possibly TRBD1 (5 bases). This CDR3 comprises 15 residues. The V gene lost 7 bases and the J gene lost 3 bases, with 15 bases spanning the gap. Germline CDR1 and CDR2: KGHDR and SFDVKD. CDR3 in amino acids: CATRPRGGTNQPQHF. CDR3 DNA sequence: TGTGCCACCAGACCCCGGGGAGGGACCAATCAGCCCCAGCATTTT.

Points on this clonotype: A clone one base away is much larger, so this may be a read error. Here the CDR3 omits its conserved ending phenylalanine or tryptophan, so a read error is the likely source. J is TRBJ2-3 and V is TRBV9; D gene unclear. This CDR3 spans 12 amino acids. CDR1 is SGDLS, CDR2 YYNGEE, per germline. Trimming took off 0 bases at V and 4 bases at J, with 3 bases between the two ends. The DNA of the CDR3 is TGTGCCAGCAGCGTAGGGGCAGATACGCAGTATTCT. This translates into CASSVGADTQYS.

In this sample, this clonotype is large. The chain combines TRBV9 with TRBJ2-5; the match to TRBD2 covers 11 bases. The V gene's germline CDR1 is SGDLS and CDR2 YYNGEE. Unmatched junction bases numbered 5, after V lost 0 bases and J lost 1 base. This CDR3 contains 17 residues. CDR3 sequence (DNA): TGTGCCAGCAGCGTAGGTGCTAGCGGGGGGATCCAAGAGACCCAGTACTTC. This codes for CASSVGASGGIQETQYF.

This clonotype counts as large. This chain links TRBV7-2 with TRBJ1-5; D remains unclear. Germline V lookup: CDR1 SGHTA, CDR2 FQGNSA. CDR3 length equals 15 residues. Trimming cost V 1 base and J 4 bases, with 11 bases left between them. CDR3 protein: CASSLVHAPNQPQHF. CDR3 nucleotides: TGTGCCAGCAGCTTAGTGCATGCCCCGAATCAGCCCCAGCATTTT.

By share, this clonotype counts as large. The chain carries TRBV25-1 and TRBJ2-1, with D possibly matching TRBD1 (6 bases). CDR1 MGHDK and CDR2 SYGVNS come from the germline V gene. The CDR3 is 14 residues long. The V gene lost 5 bases and the J gene lost 7 bases, with 15 bases spanning the gap. The DNA of the CDR3 is TGTGCCAGCAGTATGCCGGTTAGGGGGAATGAGCAGTTCTTC. Translating it yields CASSMPVRGNEQFF.

By share, this clonotype counts as hyperexpanded. The gene calls are TRBV29-1 and TRBJ1-1; D not resolved. V was shortened by 1 base and J by 1 base, with 4 bases between the two germline ends. Germline CDR1 is SQVTM and CDR2 is ANQGSEA. The CDR3 extends over 12 amino acids. In DNA form, the CDR3 reads TGCAGCGTTGAAGTGGAGAACACTGAAGCTTTCTTT. This sequence encodes CSVEVENTEAFF.

This clonotype is labeled hyperexpanded. The chain uses TRBV19 and TRBJ2-4; 8 positions agree with TRBD1. Germline CDR1 reads LNHDA; CDR2 reads SQIVND (reference sequence). CDR3 size: 15 residues. V lost 3 bases and J lost 7; bases outside the gene matches: 8. The CDR3 sequence: CASSIQGQGYNIQYF. The CDR3 region has the DNA TGTGCCAGTAGTATTCAAGGACAGGGATATAACATTCAGTACTTC.

Relative to its sample, this clonotype is large. This sequence joins TRBV7-2 and TRBJ2-7; 8 bases are a match to TRBD1. CDR3 length: 14 amino acids. Losses at the gene ends were 5 bases for V and 4 bases for J; bases not matched to a gene: 7. CDR1 SGHTA and CDR2 FQGNSA come from the germline V gene. CDR3 DNA sequence: TGTGCCAGCAGCCCTCGACAGGGGTGGTACGAGCAGTACTTC. This translates into CASSPRQGWYEQYF.

In its sample, this clonotype is medium-sized (0.01 to 0.1%). The V gene is TRBV9, the J gene TRBJ2-1, with TRBD2 matching 7 bases. This CDR3 comprises 13 residues. The germline V gene has CDR1 SGDLS and CDR2 YYNGEE. J gave up 7 bases and V 5 bases, and 6 bases lay outside the gene matches. CDR3 nucleotides: TGTGCCAGCAGACGTCGGGGGGAGAATGAGCAGTTCTTC. Its translation is CASRRRGENEQFF.

By proportion, this clonotype is medium-sized. The V and J genes are TRBV6-4 and TRBJ1-6; tentatively, D is TRBD1 (6 bases). CDR3 length: 15 residues. V was shortened by 2 bases and J by 6 bases, with 11 bases between the two germline ends. Looked up from germline, CDR1 is MRHNA and CDR2 is SNTAGT. The CDR3 loop is CASSDTDSPNSPLHF. The CDR3 DNA reads TGTGCCAGCAGTGACACGGACAGTCCTAATTCACCCCTCCACTTT.

By sample share, this clonotype is large (0.1 to 1%). V usage is TRBV2 and J usage is TRBJ2-5; TRBD2 matches 10 bases. The CDR3 length is 14 residues. V lost 7 bases to trimming and J lost 2 bases; unmatched junction nucleotides: 4. Germline V lookup: CDR1 SNHLY, CDR2 FYNNEI. CDR3 sequence reads: CASTTSGNQETQYF. For the CDR3, the DNA is TGTGCCAGCACTACTAGCGGGAATCAAGAGACCCAGTACTTC.

The chain employs TRBV20-1 and TRBJ2-1, with 9 bases lining up with TRBD2. Trimming cost V 8 bases and J 2 bases; bases outside gene matches: 4. Germline CDR1 and CDR2: DFQATT and SNEGSKA (reference sequence). The CDR3 consists of 13 residues. The CDR3 reads CSTLAGPYNEQFF. In nucleotides, the CDR3 is TGCAGTACCCTAGCGGGGCCCTACAATGAGCAGTTCTTC.

In its sample, this clonotype is large. V is TRBV24-1 and J is TRBJ2-2; D is perhaps TRBD1 (5 bases). Germline assignment: CDR1 KGHDR and CDR2 SFDVKD. The germline V and J ends were trimmed by 4 bases and 5 bases, with 13 bases remaining between them. The CDR3 has 15 residues. Here the CDR3 reads CATSDPTRQTGELFF. CDR3 DNA sequence: TGTGCCACCAGTGACCCGACCAGACAGACCGGGGAGCTGTTTTTT.

This clonotype is medium-sized by share. The J gene is TRBJ2-2, the V gene TRBV9; 8 bases match TRBD1. V lost 3 bases to trimming and J lost 1 base; unmatched junction nucleotides: 2. Germline CDR1 is SGDLS and CDR2 is YYNGEE. CDR3 length: 15 amino acids. This CDR3 is CASSGGTGNTGELFF. The CDR3 DNA reads as TGTGCCAGCAGCGGTGGGACAGGGAACACCGGGGAGCTGTTTTTT.

This clonotype was seen only a few times. This chain joins TRBV19 and TRBJ1-1, with D possibly TRBD1 on 6 matching bases. The V gene lost 7 bases and the J gene lost 5 bases, with 14 bases spanning the gap. Germline CDR1 and CDR2: LNHDA and SQIVND (reference sequence). The CDR3 has 13 residues. CDR3 loop: CASNHLRGTEAFF. The CDR3 nucleotides read TGTGCCAGTAACCACCTAAGGGGGACTGAAGCTTTCTTT.

This clonotype is large. CDR3 nucleotide sequence: TGTGCCAGCTCACCATCCATTAGCGGGGCTTCCTACGAGCAGTACTTC. It specifies CASSPSISGASYEQYF. This sequence joins TRBV18 and TRBJ2-7; TRBD2 aligns across 8 bases. After removal of 2 bases from V and 1 base from J, the junction contained 7 bases not matched to a gene. Germline CDR1 is KGHSH and CDR2 is LQKENI. The CDR3 contains 16 residues. The full variable domain, its missing parts supplied by reference TRBV18 and TRBJ2-7, is NAGVMQNPRHLVRRRGQEARLRCSPMKGHSHVYWYRQLPEEGLKFMVYLQKENIIDESGMPKERFSAEFPKEGPSILRIQQVVRGDSAAYFCASSPSISGASYEQYFGPGTRLTVT.

Judged by abundance, this clonotype is large (0.1 to 1%). V is TRBV18 and J is TRBJ1-1, with TRBD1 matching over 8 bases. Per germline, CDR1 KGHSH and CDR2 LQKENI. CDR3 length: 16 amino acids. J lost 4 bases, V lost 3 bases, and 10 bases had no gene match. The CDR3 spells CASSPMGTGGGTEAFF. In DNA form, the CDR3 reads TGTGCCAGCTCACCTATGGGGACAGGCGGGGGCACTGAAGCTTTCTTT.

By frequency in the sample, this clonotype is hyperexpanded. The chain links TRBV28 to TRBJ1-2; 7 bases are a match to TRBD1. V lost 6 bases to trimming and J lost 7 bases; unmatched junction nucleotides: 11. The CDR3 consists of 14 residues. Looked up from germline, CDR1 is MDHEN and CDR2 is SYDVKM. CDR3: CASSSSRAGGGYTF. The CDR3 nucleotides read TGTGCCAGCAGCTCCTCCCGGGCAGGGGGTGGCTACACCTTC.

By frequency in the sample, this clonotype is large. The J gene is TRBJ2-3, the V gene TRBV2, with D uncertain. V was shortened by 10 bases and J by 5 bases, with 19 bases between the two germline ends. Germline loops: CDR1 SNHLY, CDR2 FYNNEI. The CDR3 sequence is 14 residues long. Here the CDR3 DNA reads TGTGCCATCCCCTCTCCTCAGCGAGGAGATACGCAGTATTTT. It translates to CAIPSPQRGDTQYF.